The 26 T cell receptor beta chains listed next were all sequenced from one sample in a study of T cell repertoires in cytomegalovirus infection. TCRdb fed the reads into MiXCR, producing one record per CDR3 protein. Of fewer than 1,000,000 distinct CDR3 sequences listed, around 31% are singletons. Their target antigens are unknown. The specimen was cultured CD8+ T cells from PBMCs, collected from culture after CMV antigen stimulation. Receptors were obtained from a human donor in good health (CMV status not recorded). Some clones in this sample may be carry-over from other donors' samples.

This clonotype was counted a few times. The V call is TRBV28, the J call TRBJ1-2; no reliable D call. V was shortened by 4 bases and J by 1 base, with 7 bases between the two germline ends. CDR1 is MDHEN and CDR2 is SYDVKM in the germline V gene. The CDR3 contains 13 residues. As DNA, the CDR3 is TGTGCCAGCAGTTATGCTAATAACTATGGCTACACCTTC. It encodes CASSYANNYGYTF.

The CDR3 DNA sequence: TGTGCCAGCAGCCCACTATCTCCAGGGGACGAGCAGTACGTC. As protein: CASSPLSPGDEQYV. V usage is TRBV7-6 and J usage is TRBJ2-7, with a tentative D call TRBD1 (6 bases). This CDR3 is built from 14 residues. V dropped 5 bases and J dropped 5 bases, with 16 bases sitting between them. Germline V gene data show CDR1 as SGHVS and CDR2 as FNYEAQ.

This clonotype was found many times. The CDR3 protein is CASSELAGGRETQYF. The CDR3 region has the DNA TGTGCCAGCAGCGAACTAGCGGGGGGGCGGGAGACCCAGTACTTC. The gene calls are TRBV7-2 and TRBJ2-5; 13 bases map to TRBD2. Germline lookup yields CDR1 SGHTA and CDR2 FQGNSA. The ends lost 5 bases at V and 5 bases at J; junction bases unmatched: 5. The CDR3 loop spans 15 amino acids.

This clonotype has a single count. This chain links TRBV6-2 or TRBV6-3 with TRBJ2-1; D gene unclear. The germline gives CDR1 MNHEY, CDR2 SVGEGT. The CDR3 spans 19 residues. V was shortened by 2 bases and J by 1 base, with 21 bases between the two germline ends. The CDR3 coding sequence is TGTGCCAGCAGTTACCTCCCTTCGACAACAGACCCTTCCTACAATGAGCAGTTCTTC. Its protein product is CASSYLPSTTDPSYNEQFF.

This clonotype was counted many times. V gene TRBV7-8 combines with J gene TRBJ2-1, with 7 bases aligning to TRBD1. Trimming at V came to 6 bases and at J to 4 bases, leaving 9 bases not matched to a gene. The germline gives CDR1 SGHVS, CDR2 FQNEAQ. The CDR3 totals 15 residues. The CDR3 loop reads CASSDGTANYNEQFF. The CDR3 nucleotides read TGTGCCAGCAGTGACGGGACAGCCAATTACAATGAGCAGTTCTTC.

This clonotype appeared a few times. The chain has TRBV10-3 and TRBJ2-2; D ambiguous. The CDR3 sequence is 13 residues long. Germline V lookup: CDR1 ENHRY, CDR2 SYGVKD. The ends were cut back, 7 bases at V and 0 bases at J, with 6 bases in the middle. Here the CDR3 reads CAIIRSNTGELFF. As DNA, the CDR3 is TGTGCCATCATACGTTCGAACACCGGGGAGCTGTTTTTT.

The CDR3 reads CASSLGPGSNIEQFF. The DNA for the CDR3 is TGTGCCAGCAGCTTGGGGCCAGGTTCCAACATTGAGCAGTTCTTC. The gene calls are TRBV11-2 and TRBJ2-1; D is perhaps TRBD1 (5 bases). Trimming left V 3 bases short and J 9 bases short, with 18 bases between. The germline CDR1 and CDR2 sequences are SGHAT and FQNNGV. The CDR3 is made up of 15 amino acids.

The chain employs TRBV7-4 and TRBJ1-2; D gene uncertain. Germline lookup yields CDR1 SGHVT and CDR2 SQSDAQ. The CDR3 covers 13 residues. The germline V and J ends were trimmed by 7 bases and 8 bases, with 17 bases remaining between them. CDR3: CASTQEKSKGYTF. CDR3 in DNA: TGTGCCAGCACCCAGGAGAAATCCAAAGGCTACACCTTC. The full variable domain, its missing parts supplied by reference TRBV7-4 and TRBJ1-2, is GAGVSQSPRYKVAKRGRDVALRCDSISGHVTLYWYRQTLGQGSEVLTYSQSDAQRDKSGRPSGRFSAERPERSVSTLKIQRTEQGDSAVYLCASTQEKSKGYTFGSGTRLTVV.

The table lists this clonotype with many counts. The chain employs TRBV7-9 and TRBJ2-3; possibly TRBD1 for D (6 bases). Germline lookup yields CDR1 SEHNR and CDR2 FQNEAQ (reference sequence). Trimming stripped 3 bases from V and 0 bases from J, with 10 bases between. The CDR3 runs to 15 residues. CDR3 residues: CASSFLGASTDTQYF. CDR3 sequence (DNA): TGTGCCAGCAGCTTCCTGGGGGCCAGCACAGATACGCAGTATTTT.

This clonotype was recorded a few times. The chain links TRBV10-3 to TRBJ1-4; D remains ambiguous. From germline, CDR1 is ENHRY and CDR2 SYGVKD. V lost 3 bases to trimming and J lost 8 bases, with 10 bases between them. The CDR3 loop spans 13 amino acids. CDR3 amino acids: CAISDTLEEKLFF. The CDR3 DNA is TGTGCCATCAGTGACACACTAGAGGAAAAACTGTTTTTT.

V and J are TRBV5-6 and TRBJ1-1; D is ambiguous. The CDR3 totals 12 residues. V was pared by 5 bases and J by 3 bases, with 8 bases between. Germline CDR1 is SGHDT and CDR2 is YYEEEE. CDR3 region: CASRLFDTEAFF. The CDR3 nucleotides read TGTGCCAGCAGGCTTTTCGACACTGAAGCTTTCTTT.

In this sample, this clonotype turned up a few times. The CDR3, as DNA: TGTGCCGTGGATGAGCAGTTCTTC. Its translation is CAVDEQFF. This chain joins TRBV12-3 or TRBV12-4 and TRBJ2-1; D is undetermined. Trimming removed 11 bases from V and 8 bases from J, with 4 bases in between. The CDR3 is 8 amino acids.

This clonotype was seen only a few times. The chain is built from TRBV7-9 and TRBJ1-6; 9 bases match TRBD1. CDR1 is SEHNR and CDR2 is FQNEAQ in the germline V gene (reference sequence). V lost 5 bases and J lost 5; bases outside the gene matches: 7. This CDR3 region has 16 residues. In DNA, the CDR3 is TGTGCCAGCAGCCCTACTGACAGGGGGAATAATTCACCCCTCCACTTT. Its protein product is CASSPTDRGNNSPLHF.

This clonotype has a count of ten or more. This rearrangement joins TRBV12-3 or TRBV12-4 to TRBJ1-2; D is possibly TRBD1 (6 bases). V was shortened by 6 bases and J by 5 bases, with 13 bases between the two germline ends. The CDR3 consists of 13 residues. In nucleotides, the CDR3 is TGTGCCAGCAGCCCAACAGGGTCGTATGGCTACACCTTC. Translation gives CASSPTGSYGYTF.

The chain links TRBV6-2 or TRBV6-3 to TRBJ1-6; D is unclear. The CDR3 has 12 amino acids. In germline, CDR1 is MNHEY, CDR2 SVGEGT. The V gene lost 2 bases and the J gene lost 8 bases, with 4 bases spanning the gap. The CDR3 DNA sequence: TGTGCCAGCAGTTACGGTTATTCACCCCTCCACTTT. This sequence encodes CASSYGYSPLHF.

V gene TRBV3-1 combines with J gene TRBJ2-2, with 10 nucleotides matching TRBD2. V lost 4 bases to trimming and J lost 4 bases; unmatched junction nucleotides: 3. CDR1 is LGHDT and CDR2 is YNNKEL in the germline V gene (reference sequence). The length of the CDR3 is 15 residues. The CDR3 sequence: CASSRTSGATGELFF. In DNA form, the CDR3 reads TGTGCCAGCAGCCGAACTAGCGGGGCCACCGGGGAGCTGTTTTTT.

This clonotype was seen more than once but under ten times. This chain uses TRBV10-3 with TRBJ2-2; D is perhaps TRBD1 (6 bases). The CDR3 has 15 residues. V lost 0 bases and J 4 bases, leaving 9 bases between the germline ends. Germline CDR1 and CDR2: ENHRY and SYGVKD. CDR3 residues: CAISESSGVTGELFF. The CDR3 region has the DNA TGTGCCATCAGTGAGTCGTCAGGGGTCACCGGGGAGCTGTTTTTT.

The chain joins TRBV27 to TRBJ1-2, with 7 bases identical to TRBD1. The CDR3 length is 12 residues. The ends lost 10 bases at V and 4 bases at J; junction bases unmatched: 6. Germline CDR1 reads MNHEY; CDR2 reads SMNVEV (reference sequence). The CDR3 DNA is TGTGCCACCCAGGGGGGGGGCTATGGCTACACCTTC. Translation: CATQGGGYGYTF.

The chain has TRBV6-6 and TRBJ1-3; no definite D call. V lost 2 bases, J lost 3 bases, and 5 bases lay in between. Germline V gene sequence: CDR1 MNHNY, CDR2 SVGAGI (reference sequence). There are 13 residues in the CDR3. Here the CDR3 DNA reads TGTGCCAGCAGTTACGAAAGTGGAAACACCATATATTTT. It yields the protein CASSYESGNTIYF.

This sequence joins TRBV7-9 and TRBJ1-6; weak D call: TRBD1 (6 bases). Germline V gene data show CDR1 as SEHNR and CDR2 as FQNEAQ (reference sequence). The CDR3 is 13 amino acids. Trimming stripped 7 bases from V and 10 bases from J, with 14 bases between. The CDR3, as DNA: TGTGCCAGCAAGGAGGGGGGATTGTCACCCCTCCACTTT. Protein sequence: CASKEGGLSPLHF.

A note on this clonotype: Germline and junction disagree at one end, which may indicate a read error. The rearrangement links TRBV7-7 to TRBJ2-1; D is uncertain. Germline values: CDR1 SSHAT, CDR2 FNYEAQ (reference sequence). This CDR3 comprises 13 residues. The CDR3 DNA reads TGTGCTAGCAGCTTATATGGCCACAATGAGCAGTTCTTC. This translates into CASSLYGHNEQFF.

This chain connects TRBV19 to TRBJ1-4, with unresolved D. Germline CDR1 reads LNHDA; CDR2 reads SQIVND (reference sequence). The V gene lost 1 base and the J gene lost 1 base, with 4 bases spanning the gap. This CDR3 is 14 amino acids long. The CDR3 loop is CASSIGGTNEKLFF. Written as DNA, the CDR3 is TGTGCCAGTAGTATAGGAGGAACTAATGAAAAACTGTTTTTT.

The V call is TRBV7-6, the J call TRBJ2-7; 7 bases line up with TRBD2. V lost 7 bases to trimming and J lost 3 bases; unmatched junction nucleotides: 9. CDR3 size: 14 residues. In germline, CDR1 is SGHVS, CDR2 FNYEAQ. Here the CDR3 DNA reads TGTGCCAGCATGGGGCAGACTAGCAGCTACGAGCAGTACTTC. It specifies CASMGQTSSYEQYF.

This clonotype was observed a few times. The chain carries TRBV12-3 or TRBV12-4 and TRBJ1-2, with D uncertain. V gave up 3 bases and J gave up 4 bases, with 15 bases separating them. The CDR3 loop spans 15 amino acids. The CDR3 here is CASSFGRPRVYGYTF. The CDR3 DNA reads TGTGCCAGCAGTTTCGGCAGGCCTCGGGTCTATGGCTACACCTTC.

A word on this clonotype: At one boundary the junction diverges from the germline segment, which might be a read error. The CDR3 sequence: CASSPGRGDTIYF. CDR3 nucleotide sequence: TGTGCCAGTAGCCCGGGACGTGGAGACACCATATATTTT. The gene calls are TRBV19 and TRBJ1-3; D possibly corresponds to TRBD1 (5 bases). There are 13 residues in the CDR3. Germline CDR1 LNHDA, CDR2 SQIVND (reference sequence).

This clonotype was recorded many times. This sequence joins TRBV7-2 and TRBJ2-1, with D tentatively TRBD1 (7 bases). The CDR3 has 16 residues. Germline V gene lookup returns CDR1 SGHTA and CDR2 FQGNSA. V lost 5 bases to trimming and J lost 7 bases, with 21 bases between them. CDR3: CASSPRRRGPGNEQFF. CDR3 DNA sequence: TGTGCCAGCAGCCCACGGAGGAGGGGGCCGGGGAATGAGCAGTTCTTC.